The 2 T cell receptor beta chains given below trace back to one sample, sequenced in a study of long-term antiretroviral therapy in people with HIV. A v3.0 immunoSEQ assay was performed at survey level. The method was immunoSEQ multiplex PCR; TCRdb's version includes in-frame clones alone and lacks a portion of them. The sample contains nearly 50,000 clones, about 80% of which appear only once. Specimen: unsorted PBMCs, collected 0.8 years after starting antiretroviral therapy. The origin of the receptors is a woman aged 18-30 years with HIV.

V gene TRBV12-2 combines with J gene TRBJ2-7; the table assigns TRBD2, which was not confirmed against the DNA. TRBV12-2 is noted as a pseudogene. There are 16 residues in the CDR3. DNA for the CDR3: TGTGCAAGTCGCTTAGCCACGACTAGCGGGAGGTACGAGCAGTACTTC. Amino acids: CASRLATTSGRYEQYF.

The rearrangement uses TRBV7-9 and TRBJ2-5; the D gene is possibly TRBD1 (6 bases). Looked up from germline, CDR1 is SEHNR and CDR2 is FQNEAQ (reference sequence). The CDR3 runs to 15 residues. The germline V and J ends were trimmed by 1 base and 1 base, with 10 bases remaining between them. CDR3 protein: CASSLEGHPQETQYF. In DNA form, the CDR3 reads TGTGCCAGCAGCTTAGAGGGACACCCCCAAGAGACCCAGTACTTC.